This T cell receptor beta chain derives from a study of blood T cell repertoires in COVID-19. For the study at large: The origin of the acute and convalescent COVID-19 samples was the United States, Italy and Spain. In each case, the material was cDNA or gDNA derived from T cells, B-cell-depleted T cells, or PBMCs.

Germline V gene data show CDR1 as LGHNA and CDR2 as YSLEER. Trimming took 0 bases from V and 4 from J, leaving 18 bases between them. This CDR3 has 17 amino acids. Per the original methods: Reference gene primer amplification yielded estimated nucleated cell counts. TCRdb keeps only in-frame clones here, not all; method: immunoSEQ multiplex PCR. For V, J and clone size, that table is used; D and trimming come from the DNA. Of more than 25,000 clones in the sample, 70% to 90% were seen once. The receptor comes from a human donor in a cohort sampled during active COVID-19. Sequencing was carried out using peripheral blood. The chain recombines TRBV4-3 with TRBJ1-1, with a tentative D call TRBD1 (5 bases). CDR3 protein: CASSQDLSRASTTEAFF. CDR3 bases: TGCGCCAGCAGCCAAGATCTTTCCAGGGCCTCGACCACTGAAGCTTTCTTT.